These T cell receptor beta chains were read from a single sample in a study of radiation and T cells in renal cell carcinoma. Sequencing was performed with immunoSEQ multiplex PCR; in TCRdb, only in-frame clones are kept and a portion is missing. The table shows over 85,000 clones, with just under 85% occurring only once. This specimen consisted of blood, obtained from a patient whose treatment included radiotherapy and nephrectomy. Every receptor here comes from a man in his forties or fifties with renal cell carcinoma. The CDR3 runs from the conserved cysteine through the conserved F or W. Each record gives: V gene, J gene, CDR3 protein.

V gene: TRBV5-4; J gene: TRBJ2-3; CDR3 protein: CASSFERGGPDTQYF
V gene: TRBV2; J gene: TRBJ1-3; CDR3 protein: CASSGTVAGNTIYF
V gene: TRBV4-3; J gene: TRBJ2-7; CDR3 protein: CASSQEWQGYYEQYF
V gene: TRBV7-2; J gene: TRBJ2-7; CDR3 protein: CASSLSGTSSYEQYF
V gene: TRBV6-1; J gene: TRBJ2-4; CDR3 protein: CASSSTGGIQYF
V gene: TRBV29-1; J gene: TRBJ2-7; CDR3 protein: CSVEDPGSYEQYF
V gene: TRBV9; J gene: TRBJ2-7; CDR3 protein: CASSVPGKGDEQYF
V gene: TRBV30; J gene: TRBJ1-3; CDR3 protein: CAWSSGNTIYF
V gene: TRBV21-1; J gene: TRBJ1-3; CDR3 protein: CASSNSTTIYF
V gene: TRBV28; J gene: TRBJ1-2; CDR3 protein: CASSTTQFLGTVYGYTF
V gene: TRBV5-1; J gene: TRBJ2-3; CDR3 protein: CASSLGTGMDTDTQYF
V gene: TRBV6-6; J gene: TRBJ2-5; CDR3 protein: CASSYGTGRYRTQYF
V gene: TRBV4-3; J gene: TRBJ1-6; CDR3 protein: CASSQRGVGLFNSPLHF
V gene: TRBV5-6; J gene: TRBJ2-7; CDR3 protein: CASSFRVGGSGQYF
V gene: TRBV27; J gene: TRBJ1-1; CDR3 protein: CASSFYSGRRAEAFF
V gene: TRBV2; J gene: TRBJ2-7; CDR3 protein: CASSGRVAYEQYF
V gene: TRBV15; J gene: TRBJ1-1; CDR3 protein: CAIKATANTEAFF
V gene: TRBV6-1; J gene: TRBJ1-2; CDR3 protein: CASSESGNYGYTF
V gene: TRBV6-1; J gene: TRBJ1-4; CDR3 protein: CASSPWRGEKLFF
V gene: TRBV7-3; J gene: TRBJ1-2; CDR3 protein: CASSFRNRDGYTF
V gene: TRBV5-5; J gene: TRBJ1-2; CDR3 protein: CASSLQGRYGYTF
V gene: TRBV18; J gene: TRBJ2-7; CDR3 protein: CASSPGTGGFYEQYF
V gene: TRBV2; J gene: TRBJ1-4; CDR3 protein: CASSAGTGDEKLFF
V gene: TRBV7-9; J gene: TRBJ1-2; CDR3 protein: CASSPARSLGYTF
V gene: TRBV5-1; J gene: TRBJ1-2; CDR3 protein: CASSLTGTGGIDYGYTF
V gene: TRBV27; J gene: TRBJ2-7; CDR3 protein: CASSGWAGSGEQYF
V gene: TRBV9; J gene: TRBJ2-5; CDR3 protein: CASSGNAETQYF
V gene: TRBV2; J gene: TRBJ2-7; CDR3 protein: CASSEQGSLYEQYF
V gene: TRBV11-2; J gene: TRBJ2-3; CDR3 protein: CASSSRQGSYF
V gene: TRBV7-3; J gene: TRBJ2-3; CDR3 protein: CASSPGTYTDTQYF
V gene: TRBV19; J gene: TRBJ2-7; CDR3 protein: CASSWAGAYEQYF
V gene: TRBV7-3; J gene: TRBJ2-7; CDR3 protein: CASSLNRDYEQYF
V gene: TRBV15; J gene: TRBJ2-2; CDR3 protein: CATSRVVGGLYTGELFF
V gene: TRBV28; J gene: TRBJ2-7; CDR3 protein: CASRYLSGGYEQYF
V gene: TRBV4-3; J gene: TRBJ2-7; CDR3 protein: CASSQGGGGYSYEQYF
V gene: TRBV5-5; J gene: TRBJ2-7; CDR3 protein: CASSQIGGSSYEQYF
V gene: TRBV6-1; J gene: TRBJ2-1; CDR3 protein: CASRGTGLWFGEQFF
V gene: TRBV21-1; J gene: TRBJ2-7; CDR3 protein: CASSKTFRDSSYEQYF
V gene: TRBV5-1; J gene: TRBJ1-2; CDR3 protein: CASSGDPDYGYTF
V gene: TRBV4-1; J gene: TRBJ1-2; CDR3 protein: CASSQVSVQGHYGYTF
V gene: TRBV19; J gene: TRBJ2-1; CDR3 protein: CASSIWGLAGGSGNEQFF
V gene: TRBV4-1; J gene: TRBJ2-3; CDR3 protein: CASSQDRASTDTQYF
V gene: TRBV27; J gene: TRBJ2-7; CDR3 protein: CASGKGQGIYEQYF